These T cell receptor beta chains were read from a single sample in a study of T cell changes during pregnancy in multiple sclerosis. Libraries were prepared by immunoSEQ multiplex PCR; TCRdb keeps only in-frame clonotypes and omits some of them. This sample has 75,000 to 95,000 clones; approximately 90% occur once, and the top ten carry 1.5% to 2%. This material consisted of peripheral blood, taken in the first trimester of pregnancy. Source of these receptors: a female donor in good health, enrolled as a control in a pregnancy study. Both conserved end residues are part of each CDR3. The order of the fields is V gene, D gene, clone size, J gene, CDR3 protein, CDR3 DNA. The D gene is left open where the match is weak. Clone size is given for some rows only: seen once, a few or many times, or a class if the clone is expanded.

TRBV4-3	NA	NA	TRBJ1-1	CASSRSRLNTEAFF	TGCGCCAGCAGCCGGAGCAGATTGAACACTGAAGCTTTCTTT
TRBV6-1	TRBD1	NA	TRBJ1-4	CASGQGVGEKLFF	TGTGCCAGCGGTCAGGGGGTGGGTGAAAAACTGTTTTTT
TRBV5-1	NA	NA	TRBJ1-5	CASSLGGQTNQPQHF	TGCGCCAGCAGCTTGGGCGGACAGACGAATCAGCCCCAGCATTTT
TRBV6-6	TRBD1	NA	TRBJ2-7	CASGWDRGYEQYF	TGTGCCAGCGGATGGGACAGAGGCTACGAGCAGTACTTC
TRBV4-3	TRBD1	NA	TRBJ2-7	CASSQVEGTGIEQYF	TGCGCCAGCAGCCAAGTGGAGGGGACAGGGATCGAGCAGTACTTC
TRBV5-1	TRBD1	NA	TRBJ1-2	CASSSPYRTGGNGYTF	TGCGCCAGCAGCTCGCCTTATCGGACAGGGGGCAATGGCTACACCTTC
TRBV2	TRBD1	NA	TRBJ1-1	CASSWDSNTEAFF	TGTGCCAGCAGCTGGGACAGTAACACTGAAGCTTTCTTT
TRBV5-1	NA	NA	TRBJ2-1	CASSLGFGEFF	TGCGCCAGCAGCTTGGGTTTTGGAGAGTTCTTC
TRBV11-1	NA	NA	TRBJ1-1	CASSPGGTEAFF	TGTGCCAGCAGCCCGGGAGGGACTGAAGCTTTCTTT
TRBV19	TRBD1	NA	TRBJ2-2	CASRPDRVKSGELFF	TGTGCCAGTAGGCCGGACAGGGTGAAGTCCGGGGAGCTGTTTTTT
TRBV5-6	NA	NA	TRBJ1-1	CASSLDTVAEAFF	TGTGCCAGCAGCTTGGATACGGTGGCTGAAGCTTTCTTT
TRBV4-3	TRBD2	NA	TRBJ2-3	CASSDHPTSGADTQYF	TGCGCCAGCAGCGATCACCCGACTAGCGGGGCAGATACGCAGTATTTT
TRBV2	NA	NA	TRBJ1-2	CASSATLTLYGYTF	TGTGCCAGCAGTGCGACACTTACCCTCTATGGCTACACCTTC
TRBV2	NA	NA	TRBJ2-1	CASTAQDEQFF	TGTGCCAGCACGGCCCAGGATGAGCAGTTCTTC
TRBV28	NA	few	TRBJ1-1	CASSGGMNTEAFF	TGTGCCAGCAGTGGGGGGATGAACACTGAAGCTTTCTTT
TRBV7-6	TRBD1	once	TRBJ1-1	CASSLAYRGRPEAFF	TGTGCCAGCAGCTTAGCCTACAGGGGGCGACCTGAAGCTTTCTTT
TRBV5-4	TRBD2	NA	TRBJ2-1	CASSLPQRGGSNEQFF	TGTGCCAGCAGCTTGCCTCAGCGGGGGGGATCCAATGAGCAGTTCTTC
TRBV28	NA	NA	TRBJ2-3	CASSFGGAGTDTQYF	TGTGCCAGCAGTTTTGGGGGGGCGGGGACAGATACGCAGTATTTT